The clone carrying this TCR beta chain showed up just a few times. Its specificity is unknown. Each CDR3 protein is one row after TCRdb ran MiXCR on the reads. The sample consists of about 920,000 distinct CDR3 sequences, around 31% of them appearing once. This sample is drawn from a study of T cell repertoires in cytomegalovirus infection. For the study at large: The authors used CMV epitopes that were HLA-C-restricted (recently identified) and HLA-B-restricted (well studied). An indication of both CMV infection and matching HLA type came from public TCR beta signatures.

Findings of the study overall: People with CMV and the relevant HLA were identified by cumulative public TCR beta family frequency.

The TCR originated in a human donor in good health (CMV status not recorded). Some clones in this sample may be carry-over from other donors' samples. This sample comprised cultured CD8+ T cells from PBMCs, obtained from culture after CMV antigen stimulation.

The CDR3 DNA reads as TGCGCCAGCAGCCAAGTATTCTTAGGACTGTCCGCCAACACCGGGGAGCTGTTTTTT. Protein: CASSQVFLGLSANTGELFF. This chain uses TRBV4-3 with TRBJ2-2, with D perhaps TRBD2 (5 bases). The V end lost 1 base, the J end lost 2 bases, and 20 bases lay between the germline ends. This CDR3 spans 19 amino acids. Germline V gives CDR1 LGHNA, CDR2 YSLEER.